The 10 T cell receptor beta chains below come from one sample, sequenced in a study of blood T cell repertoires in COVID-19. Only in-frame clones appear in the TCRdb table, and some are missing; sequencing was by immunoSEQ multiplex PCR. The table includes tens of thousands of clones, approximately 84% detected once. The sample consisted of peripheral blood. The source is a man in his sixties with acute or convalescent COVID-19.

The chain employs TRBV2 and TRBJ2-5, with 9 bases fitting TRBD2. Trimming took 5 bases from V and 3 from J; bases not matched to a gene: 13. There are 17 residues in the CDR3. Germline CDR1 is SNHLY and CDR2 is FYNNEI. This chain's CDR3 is CASSLMRSGGIKETQYF. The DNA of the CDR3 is TGTGCCAGCAGTCTCATGCGGAGCGGGGGGATCAAAGAGACCCAGTACTTC.

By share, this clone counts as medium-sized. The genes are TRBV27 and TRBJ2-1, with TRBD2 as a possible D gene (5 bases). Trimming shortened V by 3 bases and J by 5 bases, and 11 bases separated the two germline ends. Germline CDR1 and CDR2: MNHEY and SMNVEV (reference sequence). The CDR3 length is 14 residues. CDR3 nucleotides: TGTGCCAGCAGTTTTTACGGGGAAAACAATGAGCAGTTCTTC. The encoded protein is CASSFYGENNEQFF.

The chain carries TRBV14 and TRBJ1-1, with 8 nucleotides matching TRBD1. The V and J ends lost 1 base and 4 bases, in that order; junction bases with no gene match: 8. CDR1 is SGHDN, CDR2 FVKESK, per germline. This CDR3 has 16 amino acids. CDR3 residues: CASSQGRQGAGTEAFF. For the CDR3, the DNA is TGTGCCAGCAGCCAAGGTAGGCAGGGGGCTGGCACTGAAGCTTTCTTT.

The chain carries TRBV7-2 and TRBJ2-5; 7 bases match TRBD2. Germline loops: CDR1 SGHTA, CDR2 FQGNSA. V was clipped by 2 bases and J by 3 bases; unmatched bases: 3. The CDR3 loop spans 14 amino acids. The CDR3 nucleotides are TGTGCCAGCAGCTTACGGGGGGTCGAAGAGACCCAGTACTTC. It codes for CASSLRGVEETQYF.

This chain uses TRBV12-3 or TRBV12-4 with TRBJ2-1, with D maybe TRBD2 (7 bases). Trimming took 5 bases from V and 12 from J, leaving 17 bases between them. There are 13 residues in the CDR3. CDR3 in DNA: TGTGCCAGCAGTGGAGGGAGGGGGTTTTGGCAGTTCTTC. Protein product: CASSGGRGFWQFF.

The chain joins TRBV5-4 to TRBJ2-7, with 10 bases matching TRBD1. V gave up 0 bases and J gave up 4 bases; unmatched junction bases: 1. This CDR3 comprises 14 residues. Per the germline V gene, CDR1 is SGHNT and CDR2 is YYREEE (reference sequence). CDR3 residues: CASSLEGQGYEQYF. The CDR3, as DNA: TGTGCCAGCAGCTTGGAGGGACAGGGGTACGAGCAGTACTTC. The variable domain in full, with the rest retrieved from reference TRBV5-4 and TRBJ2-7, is ETGVTQSPTHLIKTRGQQVTLRCSSQSGHNTVSWYQQALGQGPQFIFQYYREEENGRGNFPPRFSGLQFPNYSSELNVNALELDDSALYLCASSLEGQGYEQYFGPGTRLTVT.

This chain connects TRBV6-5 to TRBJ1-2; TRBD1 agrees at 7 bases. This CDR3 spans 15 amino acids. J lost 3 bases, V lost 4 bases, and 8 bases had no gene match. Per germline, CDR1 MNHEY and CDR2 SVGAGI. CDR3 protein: CASSLGPGGDYGYTF. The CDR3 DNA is TGTGCCAGCAGTTTGGGTCCAGGGGGTGACTATGGCTACACCTTC.

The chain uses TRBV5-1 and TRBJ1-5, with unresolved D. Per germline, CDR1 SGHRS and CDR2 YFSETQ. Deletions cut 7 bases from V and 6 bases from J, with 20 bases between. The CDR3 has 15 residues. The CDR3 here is CASGRVRGCCQPQHF. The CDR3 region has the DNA TGCGCCAGCGGCCGCGTACGGGGTTGTTGTCAGCCCCAGCATTTT.

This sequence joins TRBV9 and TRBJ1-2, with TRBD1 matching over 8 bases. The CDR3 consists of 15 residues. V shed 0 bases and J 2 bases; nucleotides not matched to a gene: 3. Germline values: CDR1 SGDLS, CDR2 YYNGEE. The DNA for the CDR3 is TGTGCCAGCAGCGTAGGTCAGGGGGCCAACTATGGCTACACCTTC. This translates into CASSVGQGANYGYTF. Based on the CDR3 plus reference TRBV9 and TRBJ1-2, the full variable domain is DSGVTQTPKHLITATGQRVTLRCSPRSGDLSVYWYQQSLDQGLQFLIQYYNGEERAKGNILERFSAQQFPDLHSELNLSSLELGDSALYFCASSVGQGANYGYTFGSGTRLTVV.

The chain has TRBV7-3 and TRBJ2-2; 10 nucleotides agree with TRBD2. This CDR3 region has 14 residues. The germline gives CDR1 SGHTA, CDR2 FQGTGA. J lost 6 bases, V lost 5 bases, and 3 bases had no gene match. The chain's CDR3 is CASSTGLASGELFF. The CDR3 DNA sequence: TGTGCCAGCAGCACGGGACTAGCGTCCGGGGAGCTGTTTTTT.